This T cell receptor beta chain is from a study of T cells expressing NK-cell markers (dated by TCRdb to the early 2020s). Regarding the research as a whole: Under 10 donors provided sorted CD3+CD56+NKG2C+, CD3+CD56+NKG2C- and CD3+CD56-NKG2C+ T-cell subsets, whose TCR beta-chain repertoires were profiled. The libraries were sequenced on Illumina HiSeq 2000/2500, MiSeq or NextSeq, producing 2 x 150 bp reads. The study sequenced eight donors, all healthy volunteers chosen at random: three men and five women. Among the eight sequenced donors, only one was HCMV-seronegative, while the other seven were HCMV-seropositive. Study-level results and caveats: In 5 to 7 donors, the dominant CD3+CD56+NKG2C+ clonotypes ranked among the top 10 CD8+ clonotypes, making up 1.0-7.0% of CD8+ T cells. It remained unclear whether the expanded NKG2C-expressing T cell clones were specific for HCMV antigens. Those dominant clonotypes were again the most abundant among CD3+CD56-NKG2C+ cells in several donors, at about 25-60.1%.

A remark on this clonotype: Its antigen is still unknown.

HCMV-specific IgG was detected in serum with a commercial ELISA kit to determine HCMV serostatus. Ficoll density gradient centrifugation was used to isolate peripheral blood mononuclear cells from blood. Sequenced using an Illumina HiSeq 2000. TCR beta cDNA libraries were made by 5'RACE template switching that added a universal primer site and unique molecular identifiers. cDNA synthesis was primed from the TCR beta constant segment, followed by two successive PCR amplification steps. The study's own analysis went as follows. MIGEC was used to demultiplex reads and group the reads by UMI, and MiTCR was used to assemble and quantify clonotypes. Only TCR cDNA sequences supported by at least two reads were kept to exclude erroneous sequences. The tcR package was used for downstream repertoire analysis, and clonotypes were matched between fractions using CDR3 nucleotide sequence together with V segment. Antigen specificity was annotated against VDJdb with VDJmatch, allowing one amino acid substitution in CDR3. After the reads were reprocessed by TCRdb, one entry was made per CDR3 protein sequence, with no DNA. The V and J calls were not made by the authors but by TCRdb's processing. The sample's table lists a count of some 410,000 distinct CDR3 sequences. 7.3% of the sample belongs to the ten largest clones.

According to the germline V gene, CDR1 reads SGDLS and CDR2 reads YYNGEE. The CDR3 spans 15 residues, from the cysteine through the phenylalanine. No DNA is recorded. Sequenced input: blood T cells: a sorted CD56 or NKG2C T cell subset, CD4+ or CD8+ T cells, or bulk PBMC T cells (not recorded which). The V and J genes are TRBV9 and TRBJ2-5; the D call of TRBD2 rests on TCRdb alone, since no DNA is present to check it. The receptor's source is a woman aged 18 to 69 in good health. CDR3 region: CASSVGGRAVETQYF. Joined to the reference TRBV9 and TRBJ2-5 proteins, this CDR3 gives the full variable domain: DSGVTQTPKHLITATGQRVTLRCSPRSGDLSVYWYQQSLDQGLQFLIQYYNGEERAKGNILERFSAQQFPDLHSELNLSSLELGDSALYFCASSVGGRAVETQYFGPGTRLLVL.